Shown below are 30 T cell receptor beta chains from a single sample sequenced in a study of beta chain features in type 1 diabetes. TCRB transcripts that were expressed got sequenced, as all of the isolated RNA had been reverse transcribed. The repertoire was sequenced with immunoSEQ multiplex PCR; TCRdb's copy has only in-frame clones and lacks some. Seen here are a few hundred thousand clones, approximately 14% observed once, and the top ten hold roughly 0.033%. Sample: naive CD4+ T cells from blood. These receptor sequences come from a man aged 25-45 years in good health.

In DNA, the CDR3 is TGTGCCAGCAGTGGGAGGGGCACAGCCTACTCCTACGAGCAGTACTTC. Translated, it gives CASSGRGTAYSYEQYF. This chain connects TRBV6-1 to TRBJ2-7, with a tentative D call TRBD2 (6 bases). CDR1 is MNHNS and CDR2 is SASEGT in the germline V gene. The CDR3 sequence is 16 residues long. The V gene lost 4 bases and the J gene lost 0 bases, with 16 bases spanning the gap.

The chain recombines TRBV4-2 with TRBJ1-3; D not resolved. V gave up 4 bases and J gave up 0 bases, with 16 bases separating them. Germline V gives CDR1 LGHNA, CDR2 YNFKEQ. The CDR3 covers 17 residues. The CDR3 spells CASSPVGVGSSGNTIYF. In nucleotides, the CDR3 is TGTGCCAGCAGCCCCGTCGGTGTCGGGAGCTCTGGAAACACCATATATTTT.

This clone has only a few counts. CDR3 loop: CASFGTNYGYTF. CDR3 nucleotide sequence: TGTGCCAGCTTTGGCACCAACTATGGCTACACCTTC. The chain couples TRBV6-6 to TRBJ1-2; D is unresolved. The CDR3 consists of 12 residues. Germline CDR1 is MNHNY and CDR2 is SVGAGI (reference sequence). V shed 8 bases and J shed 2 bases, with 9 bases lying between them.

This clone was counted between two and nine times. This rearrangement joins TRBV2 to TRBJ2-7; 12 bases line up with TRBD2. Trimming took 6 bases from V and 6 from J; bases not matched to a gene: 6. The germline gives CDR1 SNHLY, CDR2 FYNNEI. The CDR3 totals 14 residues. CDR3 loop: CASSQLAGGIEQYV. In nucleotides, the CDR3 is TGTGCCAGCAGCCAACTAGCGGGAGGTATCGAGCAGTACGTC.

This clone has a handful of counts. V is TRBV4-3 and J is TRBJ2-3, with 7 positions matching TRBD2. Germline V gives CDR1 LGHNA, CDR2 YSLEER. The CDR3 loop spans 14 amino acids. V was clipped by 0 bases and J by 13 bases; unmatched bases: 10. CDR3 sequence (DNA): TGCGCCAGCAGCCAAGATGCAGTAGGCGGGAGCGAGTATTTT. Amino acids: CASSQDAVGGSEYF.

The rearrangement uses TRBV4-1 and TRBJ2-5; the match to TRBD2 covers 13 bases. CDR3 length equals 16 residues. J was trimmed by 6 bases and V by 3 bases; bases with no gene match: 7. CDR1 is MGHRA, CDR2 YSYEKL, per germline. The CDR3: CASSQALAGGPKTQYF. DNA for the CDR3: TGCGCCAGCAGCCAGGCACTAGCGGGGGGGCCCAAGACCCAGTACTTC.

This clone was detected ten times or more. This chain joins TRBV30 and TRBJ2-1; tentative D call: TRBD1 (6 bases). The CDR3 loop spans 14 amino acids. V was cut by 2 bases and J by 4 bases, with 12 bases left in between. Germline V gene data show CDR1 as GTSNPN and CDR2 as SVGIG (reference sequence). The CDR3 DNA reads TGTGCCTGGAGTTACGGACAGACATACAATGAGCAGTTCTTC. Its protein product is CAWSYGQTYNEQFF.

The chain recombines TRBV5-6 with TRBJ1-4, with no clear D. This CDR3 contains 13 residues. V lost 4 bases and J lost 8, with 12 bases in between. Germline V gene data show CDR1 as SGHDT and CDR2 as YYEEEE. The CDR3: CASSKTFGEKLFF. For the CDR3, the DNA is TGTGCCAGCAGCAAGACCTTCGGGGAAAAACTGTTTTTT.

This clone showed up just a few times. CDR3 loop: CASSLARAGWVTDTQYF. The CDR3 bases are TGTGCCAGCAGCTTAGCGAGAGCGGGCTGGGTCACAGATACGCAGTATTTT. The V call is TRBV7-8, the J call TRBJ2-3; a weak D match, TRBD2 (6 bases). V was trimmed by 0 bases and J by 2 bases, leaving 15 bases between them. The germline gives CDR1 SGHVS, CDR2 FQNEAQ. The CDR3 is 17 amino acids.

This clone showed up just a few times. This rearrangement joins TRBV25-1 to TRBJ1-4; D perhaps matches TRBD1 (5 bases). Trimming took 4 bases from V and 3 from J, leaving 6 bases between them. The CDR3 runs to 13 residues. Germline CDR1 MGHDK, CDR2 SYGVNS. The CDR3 DNA reads as TGTGCCAGCAGTGGGGGACCTAATGAAAAACTGTTTTTT. It codes for CASSGGPNEKLFF.

This clone has at least ten counts. The chain recombines TRBV14 with TRBJ2-3, with a tentative D call TRBD1 (5 bases). Deletions cut 4 bases from V and 0 bases from J, with 11 bases between. Germline-derived CDR1 and CDR2 are SGHDN and FVKESK. CDR3 length: 15 amino acids. CDR3 protein: CASSLWGGSTDTQYF. DNA of the CDR3: TGTGCCAGCAGCCTGTGGGGCGGAAGCACAGATACGCAGTATTTT.

The chain couples TRBV4-3 to TRBJ2-3; D gene uncertain. This CDR3 has 13 amino acids. The V and J ends lost 6 bases and 1 base respectively, with 8 bases between them. From germline, CDR1 is LGHNA and CDR2 YSLEER. The CDR3 bases are TGCGCCAGCAGATCTTCCGGCACAGATACGCAGTATTTT. The encoded protein is CASRSSGTDTQYF.

This clone has more than one count but fewer than ten. The rearrangement joins TRBV30 to TRBJ1-1; no definite D call. The germline V and J ends were trimmed by 0 bases and 4 bases, with 3 bases remaining between them. Germline CDR1 reads GTSNPN; CDR2 reads SVGIG (reference sequence). The CDR3 is made up of 11 amino acids. The CDR3 loop reads CAWSVVTEAFF. CDR3 bases: TGTGCCTGGAGTGTAGTCACTGAAGCTTTCTTT.

This clone has a handful of counts. V usage is TRBV5-1 and J usage is TRBJ2-5; unclear D gene. This CDR3 is 12 amino acids long. Germline V gene data show CDR1 as SGHRS and CDR2 as YFSETQ. The V end lost 5 bases, the J end lost 4 bases, and 9 bases lay between the germline ends. This CDR3 is CASRELGETQYF. The DNA of the CDR3 is TGCGCCAGCAGAGAGCTGGGAGAGACCCAGTACTTC. Drawing the rest from reference TRBV5-1 and TRBJ2-5, the complete variable domain is KAGVTQTPRYLIKTRGQQVTLSCSPISGHRSVSWYQQTPGQGLQFLFEYFSETQRNKGNFPGRFSGRQFSNSRSEMNVSTLELGDSALYLCASRELGETQYFGPGTRLLVL.

This clone was seen a few times. The gene calls are TRBV5-4 and TRBJ2-1; D might be TRBD2 (5 bases). The V end lost 3 bases, the J end lost 0 bases, and 10 bases lay between the germline ends. Germline V gene lookup returns CDR1 SGHNT and CDR2 YYREEE (reference sequence). The CDR3 is 15 amino acids. The CDR3 spells CASSSPGSSYNEQFF. CDR3 nucleotides: TGTGCCAGCAGCTCCCCGGGGAGCTCCTACAATGAGCAGTTCTTC.

There are a few counts of this clone. This chain joins TRBV27 and TRBJ2-7, with TRBD1 identical over 8 bases. The germline V gene has CDR1 MNHEY and CDR2 SMNVEV (reference sequence). The V and J ends lost 4 bases and 6 bases, in that order; junction bases with no gene match: 5. This CDR3 contains 13 residues. The CDR3 spells CASSSRGRSEQYF. CDR3 coding DNA: TGTGCCAGCAGTTCCAGGGGGCGTAGCGAGCAGTACTTC.

This clone was seen a handful of times. This rearrangement joins TRBV29-1 to TRBJ2-1, with 8 bases identical to TRBD1. The V and J ends lost 7 bases and 8 bases, in that order; junction bases with no gene match: 4. This CDR3 region has 11 residues. CDR1 and CDR2 (germline): SQVTM, ANQGSEA. CDR3 region: CSGSGGYEQFF. CDR3 in DNA: TGCAGCGGTTCAGGGGGCTATGAGCAGTTCTTC.

This clone was seen a handful of times. The chain recombines TRBV27 with TRBJ2-3, with TRBD2 matching over 9 bases. Per the germline V gene, CDR1 is MNHEY and CDR2 is SMNVEV (reference sequence). Trimming removed 3 bases from V and 5 bases from J; junction bases left unmatched: 12. The CDR3 is made up of 17 amino acids. The CDR3, as DNA: TGTGCCAGCAGTTTCAGACTAGCGGTCGGAGGGGGAGATACGCAGTATTTT. Translated: CASSFRLAVGGGDTQYF.

This clone was seen more than once but under ten times. Other nucleotide sequences in the sample specify the same CDR3. J is TRBJ2-2 and V is TRBV18; D unresolved. V dropped 4 bases and J dropped 5 bases, with 5 bases sitting between them. The CDR3 has 12 residues. Per the germline V gene, CDR1 is KGHSH and CDR2 is LQKENI. CDR3 nucleotide sequence: TGTGCCAGCTCACGCAATACCGGGGAGCTGTTTTTT. Its protein is CASSRNTGELFF.

This clone was found a few times. The V gene is TRBV4-1, the J gene TRBJ2-6, with 7 bases that match TRBD2. The germline CDR1 and CDR2 sequences are MGHRA and YSYEKL. The CDR3 length is 17 residues. V lost 0 bases to trimming and J lost 4 bases; unmatched junction nucleotides: 6. CDR3 amino acids: CASSQDATSSGANVLTF. DNA for the CDR3: TGCGCCAGCAGCCAAGATGCGACTAGCTCCGGGGCCAACGTCCTGACTTTC.

Many counts were recorded for this clone. J is TRBJ2-7 and V is TRBV7-9; the match to TRBD1 covers 9 bases. The length of the CDR3 is 12 residues. Germline V gene data show CDR1 as SEHNR and CDR2 as FQNEAQ (reference sequence). The CDR3 DNA reads TGTGCCAGCAGCCCGACAGGGGGAGAACAGTGCGTC. Encoded protein: CASSPTGGEQCV.

The gene calls are TRBV7-9 and TRBJ2-5, with 9 positions matching TRBD1. With 1 base clipped from V and 6 bases from J, the junction kept 12 bases outside the gene matches. The CDR3 length is 17 residues. Per germline, CDR1 SEHNR and CDR2 FQNEAQ (reference sequence). CDR3 sequence reads: CASSLGLGQGPLKTQYF. In DNA form, the CDR3 reads TGTGCCAGCAGCTTAGGACTAGGACAGGGGCCCCTGAAGACCCAGTACTTC.

CDR3 coding DNA: TGTGCCAGCAGCTTATATCGGGACGAGCAGTACTTC. Translated, it gives CASSLYRDEQYF. The chain recombines TRBV7-6 with TRBJ2-7; D call uncertain. Per the germline V gene, CDR1 is SGHVS and CDR2 is FNYEAQ. Trimming took 2 bases from V and 5 from J, leaving 7 bases between them. The CDR3 is made up of 12 amino acids. The variable domain in full, with the rest retrieved from reference TRBV7-6 and TRBJ2-7, is GAGVSQSPRYKVTKRGQDVALRCDPISGHVSLYWYRQALGQGPEFLTYFNYEAQQDKSGLPNDRFSAERPEGSISTLTIQRTEQRDSAMYRCASSLYRDEQYFGPGTRLTVT.

Remarks on this clone: An end of the junction does not agree with germline; a read error may underlie this. This chain connects TRBV27 to TRBJ1-1; unclear D gene. The CDR3 totals 14 residues. Germline assignment: CDR1 MNHEY and CDR2 SMNVEV (reference sequence). This chain's CDR3 is CASSWTGVNSEAFF. CDR3 DNA: TGTGCCAGCAGTTGGACCGGGGTGAACAGTGAAGCTTTCTTT.

This clone was observed a handful of times. V usage is TRBV11-2 and J usage is TRBJ1-4; no clear D gene. CDR3 length: 14 residues. With 2 bases removed from V and 0 bases from J, the gap between germline ends came to 4 bases. Germline V lookup: CDR1 SGHAT, CDR2 FQNNGV. As DNA, the CDR3 is TGTGCCAGCAGCTTAAGTGCAACTAATGAAAAACTGTTTTTT. Protein sequence: CASSLSATNEKLFF.

This clone was found a few times. This rearrangement joins TRBV7-6 to TRBJ2-7; D is uncertain. Per germline, CDR1 SGHVS and CDR2 FNYEAQ. Trimming took 5 bases from V and 3 from J, leaving 11 bases between them. The CDR3 has 13 residues. The CDR3 DNA is TGTGCCAGCAGCACCGCGCCCGGCTACGAGCAGTACGTC. As protein: CASSTAPGYEQYV.

In this sample, this clone turned up a few times. The rearrangement uses TRBV14 and TRBJ2-1; possibly TRBD1 for D (6 bases). CDR1 is SGHDN and CDR2 is FVKESK in the germline V gene. V was clipped by 8 bases and J by 3 bases, with 14 bases between them. This CDR3 has 14 amino acids. The CDR3 region has the DNA TGTGCCAGCGGTGACAGGAAGGGCTACAATGAGCAGTTCTTC. Translated: CASGDRKGYNEQFF.

The CDR3 loop is CASSFSVNEQFF. In DNA, the CDR3 is TGTGCCAGCAGCTTTTCGGTCAATGAGCAGTTCTTC. The chain recombines TRBV5-4 with TRBJ2-1; no definite D call. The CDR3 contains 12 residues. Per the germline V gene, CDR1 is SGHNT and CDR2 is YYREEE (reference sequence). V was clipped by 2 bases and J by 6 bases, with 6 bases between them.

The rearrangement joins TRBV18 to TRBJ1-2; 7 bases fit TRBD1. The CDR3 extends over 13 amino acids. Germline CDR1 and CDR2: KGHSH and LQKENI. The V and J ends lost 6 bases and 4 bases, in that order; junction bases with no gene match: 5. This CDR3 reads CASSPGQPYGYTF. DNA of the CDR3: TGTGCCAGCTCGCCGGGACAGCCCTATGGCTACACCTTC.

The gene calls are TRBV29-1 and TRBJ2-3; 9 positions match TRBD2. CDR1 is SQVTM, CDR2 ANQGSEA, per germline. The CDR3 spans 17 residues. Trimming at V came to 6 bases and at J to 0 bases, leaving 13 bases not matched to a gene. The CDR3 here is CSVLGGASGESTDTQYF. CDR3 coding DNA: TGCAGCGTCCTAGGGGGTGCTAGCGGGGAAAGCACAGATACGCAGTATTTT.